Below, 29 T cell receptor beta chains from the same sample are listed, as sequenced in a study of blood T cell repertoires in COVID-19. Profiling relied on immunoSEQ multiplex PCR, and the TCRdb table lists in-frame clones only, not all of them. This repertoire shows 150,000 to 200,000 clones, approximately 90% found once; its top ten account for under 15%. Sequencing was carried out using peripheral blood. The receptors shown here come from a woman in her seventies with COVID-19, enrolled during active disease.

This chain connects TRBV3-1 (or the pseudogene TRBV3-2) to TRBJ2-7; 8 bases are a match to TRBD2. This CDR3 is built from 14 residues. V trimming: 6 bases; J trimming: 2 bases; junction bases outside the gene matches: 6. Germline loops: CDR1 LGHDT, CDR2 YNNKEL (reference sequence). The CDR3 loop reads CASSPLAATYEQYF. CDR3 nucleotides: TGTGCCAGCAGTCCACTAGCGGCTACCTACGAGCAGTACTTC.

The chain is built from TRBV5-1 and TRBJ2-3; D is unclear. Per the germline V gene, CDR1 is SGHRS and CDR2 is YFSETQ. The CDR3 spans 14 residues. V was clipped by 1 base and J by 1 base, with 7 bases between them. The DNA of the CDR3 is TGCGCCAGCAGCTTGTGGAGAGGCACAGATACGCAGTATTTT. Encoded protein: CASSLWRGTDTQYF.

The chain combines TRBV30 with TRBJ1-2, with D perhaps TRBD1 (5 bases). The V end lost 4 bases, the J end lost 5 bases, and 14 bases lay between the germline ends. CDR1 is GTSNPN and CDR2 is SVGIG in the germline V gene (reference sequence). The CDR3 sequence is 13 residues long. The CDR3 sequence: CAWTGGNPYGYTF. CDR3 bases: TGTGCCTGGACCGGGGGAAACCCTTATGGCTACACCTTC.

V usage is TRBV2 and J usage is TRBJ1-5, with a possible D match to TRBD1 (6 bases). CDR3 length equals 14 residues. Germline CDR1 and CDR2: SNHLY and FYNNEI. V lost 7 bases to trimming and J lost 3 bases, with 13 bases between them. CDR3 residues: CASISGGPNQPQHF. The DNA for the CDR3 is TGTGCCAGCATTTCGGGGGGCCCCAATCAGCCCCAGCATTTT.

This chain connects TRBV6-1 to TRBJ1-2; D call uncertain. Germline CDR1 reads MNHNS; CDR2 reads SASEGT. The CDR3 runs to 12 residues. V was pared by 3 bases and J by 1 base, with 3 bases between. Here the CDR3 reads CASSDGNYGYTF. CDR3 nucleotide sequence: TGTGCCAGCAGTGACGGTAACTATGGCTACACCTTC.

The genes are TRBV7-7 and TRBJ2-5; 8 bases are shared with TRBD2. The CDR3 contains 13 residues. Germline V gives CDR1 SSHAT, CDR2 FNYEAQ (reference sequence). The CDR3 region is CATGAGVMKTQYF. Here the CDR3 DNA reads TGTGCTACCGGAGCGGGAGTGATGAAGACCCAGTACTTC.

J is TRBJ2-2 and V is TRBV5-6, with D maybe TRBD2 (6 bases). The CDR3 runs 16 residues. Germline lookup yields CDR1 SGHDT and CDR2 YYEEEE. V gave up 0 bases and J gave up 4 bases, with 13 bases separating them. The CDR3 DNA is TGTGCCAGCAGCTTGGTCCTAGCGTCGACCACCGGGGAGCTGTTTTTT. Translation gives CASSLVLASTTGELFF.

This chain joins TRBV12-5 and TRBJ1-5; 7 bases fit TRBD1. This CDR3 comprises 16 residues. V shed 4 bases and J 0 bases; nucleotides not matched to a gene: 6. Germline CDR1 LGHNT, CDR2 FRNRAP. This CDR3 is CASGSPRGYSNQPQHF. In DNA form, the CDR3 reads TGTGCTAGTGGTTCTCCCAGGGGGTATAGCAATCAGCCCCAGCATTTT.

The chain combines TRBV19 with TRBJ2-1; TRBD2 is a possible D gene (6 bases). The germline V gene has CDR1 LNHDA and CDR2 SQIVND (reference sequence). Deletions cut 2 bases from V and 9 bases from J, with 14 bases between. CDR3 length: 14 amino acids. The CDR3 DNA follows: TGTGCCAGTAGTATACGGGGGACTGACTTTGAGCAGTTCTTC. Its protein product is CASSIRGTDFEQFF.

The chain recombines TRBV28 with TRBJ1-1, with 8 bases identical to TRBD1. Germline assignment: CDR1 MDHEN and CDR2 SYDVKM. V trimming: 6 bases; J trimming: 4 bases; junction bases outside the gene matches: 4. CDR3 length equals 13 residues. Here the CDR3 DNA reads TGTGCCAGCAGGGAAACAGGGGGCACTGAAGCTTTCTTT. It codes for CASRETGGTEAFF. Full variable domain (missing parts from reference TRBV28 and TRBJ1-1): DVKVTQSSRYLVKRTGEKVFLECVQDMDHENMFWYRQDPGLGLRLIYFSYDVKMKEKGDIPEGYSVSREKKERFSLILESASTNQTSMYLCASRETGGTEAFFGQGTRLTVV.

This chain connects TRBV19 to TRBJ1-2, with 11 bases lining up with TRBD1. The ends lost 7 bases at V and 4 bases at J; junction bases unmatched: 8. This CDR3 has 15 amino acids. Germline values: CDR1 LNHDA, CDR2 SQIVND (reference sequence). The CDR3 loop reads CASTGQGARAYGYTF. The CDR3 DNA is TGTGCCAGTACCGGACAGGGGGCGAGGGCCTATGGCTACACCTTC.

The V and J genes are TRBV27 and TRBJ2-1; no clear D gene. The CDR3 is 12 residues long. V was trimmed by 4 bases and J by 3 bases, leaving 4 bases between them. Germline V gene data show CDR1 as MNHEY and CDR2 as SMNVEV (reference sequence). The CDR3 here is CASSSNYNEQFF. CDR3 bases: TGTGCCAGCAGTTCAAACTACAATGAGCAGTTCTTC.

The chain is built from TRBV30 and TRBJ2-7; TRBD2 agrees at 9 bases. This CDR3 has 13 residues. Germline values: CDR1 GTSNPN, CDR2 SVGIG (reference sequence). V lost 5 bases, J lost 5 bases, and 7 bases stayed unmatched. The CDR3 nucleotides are TGTGCCTGGGGGCGGGAGGGCCTCCACGAGCAGTACTTC. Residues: CAWGREGLHEQYF.

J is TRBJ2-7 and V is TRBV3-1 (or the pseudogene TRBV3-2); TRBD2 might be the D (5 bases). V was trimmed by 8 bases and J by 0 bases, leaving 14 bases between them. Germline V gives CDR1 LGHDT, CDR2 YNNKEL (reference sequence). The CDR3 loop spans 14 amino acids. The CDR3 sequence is CASSTRTDSYEQYF. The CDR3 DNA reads TGTGCCAGCTCTACTAGGACGGACTCCTACGAGCAGTACTTC.

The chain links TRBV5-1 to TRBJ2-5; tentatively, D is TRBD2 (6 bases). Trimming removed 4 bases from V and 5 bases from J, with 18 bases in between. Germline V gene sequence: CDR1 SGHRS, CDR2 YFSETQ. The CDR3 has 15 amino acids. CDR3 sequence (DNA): TGCGCCAGCAGCACCACGACTAGAGACTTTGAGACCCAGTACTTC. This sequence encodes CASSTTTRDFETQYF.

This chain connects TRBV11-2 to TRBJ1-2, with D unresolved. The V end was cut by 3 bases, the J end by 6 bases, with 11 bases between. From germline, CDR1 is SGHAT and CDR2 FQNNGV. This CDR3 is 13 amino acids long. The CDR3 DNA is TGTGCCAGCAGCTTTGCTCTCCTAGATGGCTACACCTTC. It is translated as CASSFALLDGYTF.

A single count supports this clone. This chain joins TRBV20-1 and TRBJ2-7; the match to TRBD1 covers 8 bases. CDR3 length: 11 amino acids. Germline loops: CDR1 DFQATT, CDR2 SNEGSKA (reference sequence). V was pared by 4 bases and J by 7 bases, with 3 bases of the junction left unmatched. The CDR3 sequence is CSATTGEEQYF. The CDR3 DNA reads TGCAGTGCTACGACAGGGGAAGAGCAGTACTTC.

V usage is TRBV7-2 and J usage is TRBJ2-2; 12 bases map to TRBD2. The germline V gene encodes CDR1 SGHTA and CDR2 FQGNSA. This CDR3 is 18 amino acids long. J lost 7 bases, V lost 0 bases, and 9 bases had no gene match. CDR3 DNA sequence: TGTGCCAGCAGCTTAGCTGCCCTAGCGGGAGGGCCTTTCGGGGAGCTGTTTTTT. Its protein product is CASSLAALAGGPFGELFF.

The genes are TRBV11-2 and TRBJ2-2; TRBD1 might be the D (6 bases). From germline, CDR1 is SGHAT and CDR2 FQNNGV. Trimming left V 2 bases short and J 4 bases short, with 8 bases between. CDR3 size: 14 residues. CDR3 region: CASSLQGSTGELFF. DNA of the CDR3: TGTGCCAGCAGCTTACAGGGGAGCACCGGGGAGCTGTTTTTT.

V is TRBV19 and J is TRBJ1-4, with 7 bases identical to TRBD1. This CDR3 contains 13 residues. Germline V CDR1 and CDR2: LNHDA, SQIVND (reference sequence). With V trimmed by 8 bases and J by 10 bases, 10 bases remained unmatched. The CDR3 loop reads CASDRQGSGKLFF. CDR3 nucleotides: TGTGCCAGTGATAGACAGGGCTCCGGAAAACTGTTTTTT.

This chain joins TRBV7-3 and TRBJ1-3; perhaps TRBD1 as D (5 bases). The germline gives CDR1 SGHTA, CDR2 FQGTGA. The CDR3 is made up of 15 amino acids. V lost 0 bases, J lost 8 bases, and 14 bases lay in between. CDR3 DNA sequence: TGTGCCAGCAGCTTAACGGGCAGGGTTTGGGACACCATATATTTT. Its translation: CASSLTGRVWDTIYF.

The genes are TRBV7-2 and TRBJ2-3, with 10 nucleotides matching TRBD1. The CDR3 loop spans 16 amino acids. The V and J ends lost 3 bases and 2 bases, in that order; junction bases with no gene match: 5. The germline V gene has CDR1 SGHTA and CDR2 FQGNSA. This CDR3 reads CASSLGQGTVTDTQYF. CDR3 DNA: TGTGCCAGCAGCTTGGGACAGGGGACCGTCACAGATACGCAGTATTTT. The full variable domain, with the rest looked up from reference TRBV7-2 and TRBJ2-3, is GAGVSQSPSNKVTEKGKDVELRCDPISGHTALYWYRQSLGQGLEFLIYFQGNSAPDKSGLPSDRFSAERTGGSVSTLTIQRTQQEDSAVYLCASSLGQGTVTDTQYFGPGTRLTVL.

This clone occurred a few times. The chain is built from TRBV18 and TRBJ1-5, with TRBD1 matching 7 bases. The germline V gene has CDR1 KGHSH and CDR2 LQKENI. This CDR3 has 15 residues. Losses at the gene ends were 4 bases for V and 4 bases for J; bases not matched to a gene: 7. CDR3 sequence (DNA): TGTGCCAGCTCACTTCGACAGGGAGGAAATCAGCCCCAGCATTTT. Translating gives CASSLRQGGNQPQHF.

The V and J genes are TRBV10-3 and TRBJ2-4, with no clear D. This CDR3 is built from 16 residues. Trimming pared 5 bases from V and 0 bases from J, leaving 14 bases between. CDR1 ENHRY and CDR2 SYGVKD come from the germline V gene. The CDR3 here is CAISSDATKAKNIQYF. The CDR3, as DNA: TGTGCCATCAGTAGCGACGCCACGAAAGCCAAAAACATTCAGTACTTC.

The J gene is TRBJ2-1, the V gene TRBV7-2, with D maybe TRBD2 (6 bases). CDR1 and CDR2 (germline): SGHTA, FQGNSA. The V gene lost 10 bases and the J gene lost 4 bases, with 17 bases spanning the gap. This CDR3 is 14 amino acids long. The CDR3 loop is CATRRRGLYNEQFF. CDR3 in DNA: TGTGCCACCAGGAGGCGGGGATTATACAATGAGCAGTTCTTC.

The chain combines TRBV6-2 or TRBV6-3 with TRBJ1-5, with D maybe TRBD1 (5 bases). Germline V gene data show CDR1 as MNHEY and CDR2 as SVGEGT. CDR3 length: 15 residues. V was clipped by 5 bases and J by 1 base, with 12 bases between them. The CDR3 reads CASSPRTQSNQPQHF. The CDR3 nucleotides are TGTGCCAGCAGTCCGAGGACACAGAGCAATCAGCCCCAGCATTTT.

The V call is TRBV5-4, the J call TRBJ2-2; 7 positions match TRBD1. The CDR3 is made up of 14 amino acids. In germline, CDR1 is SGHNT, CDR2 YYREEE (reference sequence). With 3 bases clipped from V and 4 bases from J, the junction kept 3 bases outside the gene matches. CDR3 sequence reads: CASSYRQGTGELFF. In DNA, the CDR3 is TGTGCCAGCAGCTACCGACAGGGCACCGGGGAGCTGTTTTTT.

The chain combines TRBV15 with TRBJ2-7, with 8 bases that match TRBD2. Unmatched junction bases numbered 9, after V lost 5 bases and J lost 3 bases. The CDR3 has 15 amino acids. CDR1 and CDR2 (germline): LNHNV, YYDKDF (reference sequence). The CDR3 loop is CATSPMGTRLYEQYF. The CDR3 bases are TGTGCCACCAGCCCGATGGGGACTAGACTCTACGAGCAGTACTTC.

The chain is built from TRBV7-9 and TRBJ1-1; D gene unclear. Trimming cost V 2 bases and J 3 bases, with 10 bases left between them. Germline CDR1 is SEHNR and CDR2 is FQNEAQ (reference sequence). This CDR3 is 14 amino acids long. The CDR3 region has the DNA TGTGCCAGCAGCTTAACCGGGGAGGACACTGAAGCTTTCTTT. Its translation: CASSLTGEDTEAFF.